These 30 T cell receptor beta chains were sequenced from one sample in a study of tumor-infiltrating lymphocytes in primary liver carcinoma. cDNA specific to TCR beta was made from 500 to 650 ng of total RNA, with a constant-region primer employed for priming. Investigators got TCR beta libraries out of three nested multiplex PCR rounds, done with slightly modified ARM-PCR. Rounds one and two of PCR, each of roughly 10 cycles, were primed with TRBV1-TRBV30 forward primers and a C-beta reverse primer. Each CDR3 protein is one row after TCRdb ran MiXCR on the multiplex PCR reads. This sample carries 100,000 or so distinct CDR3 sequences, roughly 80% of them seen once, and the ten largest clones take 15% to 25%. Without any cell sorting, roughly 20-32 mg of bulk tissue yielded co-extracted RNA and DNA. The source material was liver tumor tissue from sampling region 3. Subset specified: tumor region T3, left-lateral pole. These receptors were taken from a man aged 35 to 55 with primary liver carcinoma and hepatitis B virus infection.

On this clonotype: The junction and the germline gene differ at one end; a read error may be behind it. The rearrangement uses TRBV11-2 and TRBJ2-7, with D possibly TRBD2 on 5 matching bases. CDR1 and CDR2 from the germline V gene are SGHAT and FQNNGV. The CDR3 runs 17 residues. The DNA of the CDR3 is TGTGCCAGCAACTTAACAACTTCGACTATCGTACCCTACGAGCAGTACTTC. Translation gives CASNLTTSTIVPYEQYF.

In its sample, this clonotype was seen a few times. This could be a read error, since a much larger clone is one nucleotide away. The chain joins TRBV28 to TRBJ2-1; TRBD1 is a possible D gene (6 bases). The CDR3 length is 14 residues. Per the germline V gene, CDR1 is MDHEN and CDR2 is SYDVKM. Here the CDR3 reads CASGLGGFDNEQFF. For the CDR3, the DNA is TGTGCCAGCGGTTTAGGGGGTTTCGACAATGAGCAGTTCTTC.

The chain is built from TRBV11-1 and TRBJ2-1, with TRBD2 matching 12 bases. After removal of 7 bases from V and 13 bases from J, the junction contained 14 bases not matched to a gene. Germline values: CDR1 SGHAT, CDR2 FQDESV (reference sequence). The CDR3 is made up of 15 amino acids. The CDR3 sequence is CASTLTRLAGETQFF. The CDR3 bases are TGTGCCAGCACCCTCACGCGACTAGCGGGAGAGACTCAGTTCTTC.

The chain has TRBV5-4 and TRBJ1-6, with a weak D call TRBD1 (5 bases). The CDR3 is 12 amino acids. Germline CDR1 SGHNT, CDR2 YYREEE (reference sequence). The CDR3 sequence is CFNTGKGSPLHF. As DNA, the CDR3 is TGTTTCAACACCGGAAAGGGGTCACCCCTCCACTTT.

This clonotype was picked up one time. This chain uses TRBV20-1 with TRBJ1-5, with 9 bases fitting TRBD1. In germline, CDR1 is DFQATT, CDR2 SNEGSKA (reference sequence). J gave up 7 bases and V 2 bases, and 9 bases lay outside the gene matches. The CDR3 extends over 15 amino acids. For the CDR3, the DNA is TGCAGTGCTAGACACGGGACAGGGAGTGTCCAGCCCCAGCATTTT. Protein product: CSARHGTGSVQPQHF.

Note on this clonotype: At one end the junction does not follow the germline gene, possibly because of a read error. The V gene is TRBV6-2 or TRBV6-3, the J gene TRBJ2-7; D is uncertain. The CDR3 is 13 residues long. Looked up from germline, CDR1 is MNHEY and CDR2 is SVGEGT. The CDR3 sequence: CASSHDWVYVQYF. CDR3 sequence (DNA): TGTGCCAGCAGCCACGACTGGGTCTACGTGCAGTACTTC.

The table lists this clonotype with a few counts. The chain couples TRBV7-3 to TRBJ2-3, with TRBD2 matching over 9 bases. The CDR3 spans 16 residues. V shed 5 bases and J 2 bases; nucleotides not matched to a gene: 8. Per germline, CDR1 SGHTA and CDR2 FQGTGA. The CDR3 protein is CASSPGTSRDTDTQYF. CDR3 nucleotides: TGTGCCAGCAGCCCCGGGACTAGCCGAGACACAGATACGCAGTATTTT. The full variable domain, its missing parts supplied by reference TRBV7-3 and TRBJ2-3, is GAGVSQTPSNKVTEKGKYVELRCDPISGHTALYWYRQSLGQGPEFLIYFQGTGAADDSGLPNDRFFAVRPEGSVSTLKIQRTERGDSAVYLCASSPGTSRDTDTQYFGPGTRLTVL.

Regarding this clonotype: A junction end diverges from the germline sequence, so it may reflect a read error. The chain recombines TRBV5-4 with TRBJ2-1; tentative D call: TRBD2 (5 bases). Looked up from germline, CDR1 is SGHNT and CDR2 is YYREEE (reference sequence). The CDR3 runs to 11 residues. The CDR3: CVSNFSVEQFF. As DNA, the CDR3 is TGTGTCAGCAACTTTAGCGTCGAGCAGTTCTTC.

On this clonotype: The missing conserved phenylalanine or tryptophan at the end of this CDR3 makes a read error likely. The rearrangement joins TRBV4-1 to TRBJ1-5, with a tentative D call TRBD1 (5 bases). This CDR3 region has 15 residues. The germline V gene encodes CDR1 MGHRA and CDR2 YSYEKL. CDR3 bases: TGCGCCAGCAGTCCCATAGAGGGGAGTAATCATCCCCAGCATCTT. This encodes CASSPIEGSNHPQHL.

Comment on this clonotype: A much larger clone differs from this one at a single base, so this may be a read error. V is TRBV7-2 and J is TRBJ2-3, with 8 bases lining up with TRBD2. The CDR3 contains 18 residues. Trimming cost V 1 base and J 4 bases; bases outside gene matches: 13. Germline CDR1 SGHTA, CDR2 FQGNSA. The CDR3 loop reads CTSSLVPAGAGDADTQYF. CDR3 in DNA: TGTACCAGCAGCTTAGTCCCCGCGGGAGCGGGAGATGCAGATACGCAGTATTTT. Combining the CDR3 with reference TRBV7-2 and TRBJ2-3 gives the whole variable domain GAGVSQSPSNKVTEKGKDVELRCDPISGHTALYWYRQSLGQGLEFLIYFQGNSAPDKSGLPSDRFSAERTGGSVSTLTIQRTQQEDSAVYLCTSSLVPAGAGDADTQYFGPGTRLTVL.

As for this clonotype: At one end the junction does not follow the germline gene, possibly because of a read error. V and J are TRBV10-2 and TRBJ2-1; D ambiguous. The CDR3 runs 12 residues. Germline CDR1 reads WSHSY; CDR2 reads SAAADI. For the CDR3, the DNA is TGCTCCAGTACCCGGAGCACAAATGAGCAGTTATTC. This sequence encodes CSSTRSTNEQLF.

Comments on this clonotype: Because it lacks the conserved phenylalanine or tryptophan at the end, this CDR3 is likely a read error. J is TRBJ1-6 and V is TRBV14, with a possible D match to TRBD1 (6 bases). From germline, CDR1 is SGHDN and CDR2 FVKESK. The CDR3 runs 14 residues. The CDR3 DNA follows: TGTGCGAGCAGCCACTCAGGGGAAAATTCATCCCTCCACTCT. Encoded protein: CASSHSGENSSLHS.

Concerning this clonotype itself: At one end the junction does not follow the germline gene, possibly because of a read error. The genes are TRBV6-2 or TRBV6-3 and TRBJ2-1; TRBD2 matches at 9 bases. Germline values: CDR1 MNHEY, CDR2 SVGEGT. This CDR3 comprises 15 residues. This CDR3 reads CATSLVSGSLNEQSF. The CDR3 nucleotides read TGTGCCACCAGCCTAGTTAGCGGGAGTTTAAATGAGCAGTCCTTC.

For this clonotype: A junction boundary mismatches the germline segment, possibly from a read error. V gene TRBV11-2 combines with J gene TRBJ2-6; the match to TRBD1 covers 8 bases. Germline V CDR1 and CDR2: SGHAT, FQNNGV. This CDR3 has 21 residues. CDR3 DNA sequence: TGTGCCAGCAGCATGGGGGGAGACAGGGGCATCTCCCTCCCTGGGACCAACGTCCTGACTTTC. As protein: CASSMGGDRGISLPGTNVLTF. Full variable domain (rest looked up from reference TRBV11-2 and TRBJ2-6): EAGVAQSPRYKIIEKRQSVAFWCNPISGHATLYWYQQILGQGPKLLIQFQNNGVVDDSQLPKDRFSAERLKGVDSTLKIQPAKLEDSAVYLCASSMGGDRGISLPGTNVLTFGAGSRLTVL.

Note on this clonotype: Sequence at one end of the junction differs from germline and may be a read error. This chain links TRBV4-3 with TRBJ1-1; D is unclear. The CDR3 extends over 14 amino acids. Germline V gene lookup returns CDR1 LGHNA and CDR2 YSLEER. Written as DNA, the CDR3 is TGCGCCAGCAGCCAGGATACTAAGAACACTGAAACTTTCTTT. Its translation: CASSQDTKNTETFF.

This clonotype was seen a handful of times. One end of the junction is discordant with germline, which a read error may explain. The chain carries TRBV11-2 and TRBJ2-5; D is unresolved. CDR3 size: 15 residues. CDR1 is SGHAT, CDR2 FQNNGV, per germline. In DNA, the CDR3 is TGTAGCAGCAGCCCCGTCGGGCTAGTCCCAGAGATCCAGTACTTC. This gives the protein CSSSPVGLVPEIQYF. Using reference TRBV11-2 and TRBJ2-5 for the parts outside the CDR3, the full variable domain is EAGVAQSPRYKIIEKRQSVAFWCNPISGHATLYWYQQILGQGPKLLIQFQNNGVVDDSQLPKDRFSAERLKGVDSTLKIQPAKLEDSAVYLCSSSPVGLVPEIQYFGPGTRLLVL.

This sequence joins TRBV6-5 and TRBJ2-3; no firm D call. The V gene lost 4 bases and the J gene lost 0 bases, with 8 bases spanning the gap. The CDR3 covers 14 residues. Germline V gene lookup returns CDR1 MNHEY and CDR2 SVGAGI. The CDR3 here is CASSLTGSTDTQYF. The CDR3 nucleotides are TGTGCCAGCAGTTTGACCGGAAGCACAGATACGCAGTATTTT.

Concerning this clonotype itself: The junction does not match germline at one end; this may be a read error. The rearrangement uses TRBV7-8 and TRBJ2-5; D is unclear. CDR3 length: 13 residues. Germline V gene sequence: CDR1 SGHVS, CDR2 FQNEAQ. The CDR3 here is CTSSVGFRETQYF. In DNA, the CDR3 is TGTACCAGCAGCGTCGGGTTCCGGGAGACCCAGTACTTC.

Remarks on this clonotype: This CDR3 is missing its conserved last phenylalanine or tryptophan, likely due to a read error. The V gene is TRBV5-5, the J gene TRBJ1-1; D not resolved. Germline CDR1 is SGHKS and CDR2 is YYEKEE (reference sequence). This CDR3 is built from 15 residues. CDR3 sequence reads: CVSSHEGERYAEAFT. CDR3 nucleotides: TGTGTCAGCAGCCATGAGGGTGAGCGGTACGCTGAAGCTTTCACT.

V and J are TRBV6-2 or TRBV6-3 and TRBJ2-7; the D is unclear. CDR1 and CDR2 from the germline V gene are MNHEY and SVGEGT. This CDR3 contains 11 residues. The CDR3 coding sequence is TGTGCTATCAGTTTCGCCTACGAGCAGTACTTC. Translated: CAISFAYEQYF.

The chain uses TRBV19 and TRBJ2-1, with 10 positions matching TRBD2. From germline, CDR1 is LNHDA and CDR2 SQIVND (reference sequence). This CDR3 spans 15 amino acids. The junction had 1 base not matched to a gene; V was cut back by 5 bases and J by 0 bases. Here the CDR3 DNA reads TGTGCCAGTAGTCGACTAGCGGGCTCCTACAATGAGCAGTTCTTC. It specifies CASSRLAGSYNEQFF. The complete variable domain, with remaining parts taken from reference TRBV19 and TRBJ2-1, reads DGGITQSPKYLFRKEGQNVTLSCEQNLNHDAMYWYRQDPGQGLRLIYYSQIVNDFQKGDIAEGYSVSREKKESFPLTVTSAQKNPTAFYLCASSRLAGSYNEQFFGPGTRLTVL.

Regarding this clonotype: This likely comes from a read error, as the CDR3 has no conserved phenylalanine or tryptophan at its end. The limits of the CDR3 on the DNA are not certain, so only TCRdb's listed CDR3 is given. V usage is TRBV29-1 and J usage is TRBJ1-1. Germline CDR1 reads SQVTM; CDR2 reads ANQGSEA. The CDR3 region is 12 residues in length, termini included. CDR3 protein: CSVEGQNTEPFY.

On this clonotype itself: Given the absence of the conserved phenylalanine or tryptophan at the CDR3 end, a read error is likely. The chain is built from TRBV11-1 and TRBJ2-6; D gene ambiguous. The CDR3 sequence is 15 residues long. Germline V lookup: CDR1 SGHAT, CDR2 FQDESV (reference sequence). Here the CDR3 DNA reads TGTGTCAACAGCTTGGGCCGAGCTGGGGCCAACGTCCTGACTTAC. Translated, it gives CVNSLGRAGANVLTY.

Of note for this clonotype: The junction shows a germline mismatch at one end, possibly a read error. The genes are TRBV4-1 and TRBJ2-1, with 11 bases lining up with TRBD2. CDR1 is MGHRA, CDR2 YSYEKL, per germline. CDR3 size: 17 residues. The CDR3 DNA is TGCGCCATCAGCGCCAGAGGGGTAGCGGGAGGGCGTAATGAGCAGTTCTTC. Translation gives CAISARGVAGGRNEQFF.

The CDR3 region has the DNA TGTGCCAGCAGCTACTCCACCGGGACAGCTAATTCGCACCTCCACTTT. Its translation: CASSYSTGTANSHLHF. V usage is TRBV5-8 and J usage is TRBJ1-6; 7 bases map to TRBD1. This CDR3 contains 16 residues. Germline CDR1 and CDR2: SGHTS and YDEGEE. V gave up 3 bases and J gave up 15 bases; unmatched junction bases: 18.

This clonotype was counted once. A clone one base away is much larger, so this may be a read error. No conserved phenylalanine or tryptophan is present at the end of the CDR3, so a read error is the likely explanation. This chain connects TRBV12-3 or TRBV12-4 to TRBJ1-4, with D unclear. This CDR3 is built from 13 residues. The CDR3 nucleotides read TGTGCCCGCAGTTTATCTGGTTTGGAAAAACTGTTTCTT. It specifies CARSLSGLEKLFL.

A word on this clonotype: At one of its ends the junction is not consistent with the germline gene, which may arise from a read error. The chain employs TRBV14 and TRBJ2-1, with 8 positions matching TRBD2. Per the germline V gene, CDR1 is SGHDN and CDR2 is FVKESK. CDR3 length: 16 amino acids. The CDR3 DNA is TGTGCCAGCAGTGCCATAGCGGGATGGGTAAACGATGAGCAATTCTTC. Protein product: CASSAIAGWVNDEQFF.

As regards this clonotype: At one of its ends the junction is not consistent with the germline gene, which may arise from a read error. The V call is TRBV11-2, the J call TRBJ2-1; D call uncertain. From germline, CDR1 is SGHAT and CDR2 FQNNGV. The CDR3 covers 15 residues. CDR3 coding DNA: TGTGCCTGCAGACCCGACATCAGCTCCTACAATGAGCAGTTCTTC. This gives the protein CACRPDISSYNEQFF.

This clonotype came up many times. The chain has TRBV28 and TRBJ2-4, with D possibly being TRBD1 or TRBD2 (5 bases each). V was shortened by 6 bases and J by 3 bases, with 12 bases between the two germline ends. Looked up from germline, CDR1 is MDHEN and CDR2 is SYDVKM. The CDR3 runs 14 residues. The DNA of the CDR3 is TGTGCCAGCAGCTCCTGGGGGAACAAAAACATTCAGTACTTC. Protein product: CASSSWGNKNIQYF.

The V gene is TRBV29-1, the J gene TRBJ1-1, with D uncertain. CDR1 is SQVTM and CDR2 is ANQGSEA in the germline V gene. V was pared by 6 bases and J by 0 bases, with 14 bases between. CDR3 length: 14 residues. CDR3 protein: CSVAGSTMNTEAFF. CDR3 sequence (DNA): TGCAGCGTCGCCGGCTCGACGATGAACACTGAAGCTTTCTTT.